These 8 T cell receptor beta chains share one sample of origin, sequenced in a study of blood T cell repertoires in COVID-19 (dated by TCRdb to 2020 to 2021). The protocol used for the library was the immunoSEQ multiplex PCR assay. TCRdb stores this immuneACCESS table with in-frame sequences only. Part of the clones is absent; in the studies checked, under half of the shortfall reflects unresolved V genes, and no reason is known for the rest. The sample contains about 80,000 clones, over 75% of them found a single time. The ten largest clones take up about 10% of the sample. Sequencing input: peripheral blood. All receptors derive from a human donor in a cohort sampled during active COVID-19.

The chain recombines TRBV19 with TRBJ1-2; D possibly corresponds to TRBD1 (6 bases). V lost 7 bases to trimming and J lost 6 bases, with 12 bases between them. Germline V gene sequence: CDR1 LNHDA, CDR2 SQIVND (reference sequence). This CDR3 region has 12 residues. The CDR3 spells CASNWGLDGYTF. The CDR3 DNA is TGTGCCAGTAATTGGGGGCTGGATGGCTACACCTTC.

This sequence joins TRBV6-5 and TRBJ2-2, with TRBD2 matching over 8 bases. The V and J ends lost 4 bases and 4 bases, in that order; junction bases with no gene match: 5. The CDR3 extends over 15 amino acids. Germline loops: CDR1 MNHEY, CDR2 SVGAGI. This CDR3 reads CASSSGGGTTGELFF. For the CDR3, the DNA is TGTGCCAGCAGTTCCGGGGGGGGGACCACCGGGGAGCTGTTTTTT.

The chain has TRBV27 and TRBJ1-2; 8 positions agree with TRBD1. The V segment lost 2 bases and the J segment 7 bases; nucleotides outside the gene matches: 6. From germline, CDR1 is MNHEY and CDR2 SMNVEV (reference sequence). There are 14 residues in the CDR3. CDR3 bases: TGTGCCAGCAGTTTAATACAGGGGGAGGGTGGCTACACCTTC. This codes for CASSLIQGEGGYTF.

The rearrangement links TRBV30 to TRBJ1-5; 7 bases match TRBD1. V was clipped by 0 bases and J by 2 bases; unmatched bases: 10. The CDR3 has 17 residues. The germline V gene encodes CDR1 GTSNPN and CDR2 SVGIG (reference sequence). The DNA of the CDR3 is TGTGCCTGGAGTGTTCCCGAGGGGACAGCCCGCAATCAGCCCCAGCATTTT. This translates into CAWSVPEGTARNQPQHF.

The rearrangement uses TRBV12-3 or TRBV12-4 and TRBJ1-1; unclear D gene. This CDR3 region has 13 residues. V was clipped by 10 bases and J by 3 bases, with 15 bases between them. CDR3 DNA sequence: TGTGCCATCCAGTTTACACCCTACACTGAAGCTTTCTTT. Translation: CAIQFTPYTEAFF.

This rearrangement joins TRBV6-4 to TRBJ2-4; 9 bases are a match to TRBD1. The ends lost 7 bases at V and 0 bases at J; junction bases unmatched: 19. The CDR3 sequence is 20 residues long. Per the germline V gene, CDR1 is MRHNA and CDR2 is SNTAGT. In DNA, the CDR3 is TGTGCCAGCATCGACAGGGGGACACAGATTTGGACACGAGCCAAAAACATTCAGTACTTC. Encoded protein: CASIDRGTQIWTRAKNIQYF.

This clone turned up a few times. In DNA, the CDR3 is TGTGCCAGCAGTGACCCGGGCAGGGCTTATGGCTACACCTTC. Its translation is CASSDPGRAYGYTF. This chain links TRBV25-1 with TRBJ1-2; D is possibly TRBD1 (5 bases). The CDR3 length is 14 residues. Per the germline V gene, CDR1 is MGHDK and CDR2 is SYGVNS. The germline V and J ends were trimmed by 3 bases and 5 bases, with 13 bases remaining between them.

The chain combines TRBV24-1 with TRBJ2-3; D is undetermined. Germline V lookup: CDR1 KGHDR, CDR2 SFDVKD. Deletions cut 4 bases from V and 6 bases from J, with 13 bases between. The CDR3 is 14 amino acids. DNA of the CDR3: TGTGCCACCAGTGAAATATCCGGCGGTGATACGCAGTATTTT. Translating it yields CATSEISGGDTQYF.